This entry features one TCR beta chain sequence. Its antigen is not identified. TCRdb's copy holds only in-frame clones and misses some; the assay was immunoSEQ multiplex PCR. The sample has about 220,000 clones; around nine tenths are singletons. Germline trimming cut 1 base from V and 4 bases from J; bases unmatched to any gene: 9. This CDR3 contains 16 residues. CDR1 is MNHNS and CDR2 is SASEGT in the germline V gene. The sample is drawn from a study of cytomegalovirus exposure and HLA in healthy donors. Whole-study findings and limits: Reports showed the classifier diagnosing cytomegalovirus status with high specificity and sensitivity. While the bulk of TCR sequences proved rare, some public TCRs turned up in many donors.

This chain links TRBV6-1 with TRBJ1-2, with 7 nucleotides matching TRBD1. This TCR derives from a man between 18 and 29 years old in good health and CMV-seronegative. The sample was PBMCs. CDR3 in DNA: TGTGCCAGCAGTGAAGGTCGTGGACAGGACTTCTATGGCTACACCTTC. Translated, it gives CASSEGRGQDFYGYTF.